Shown below are 6 T cell receptor beta chains from a single sample sequenced in a study of radiotherapy plus CTLA-4 blockade in lung cancer (dated by TCRdb to about 2018). Library creation used the immunoSEQ multiplex PCR assay. TCRdb took this table from immuneACCESS and kept in-frame rearrangements with V and J called. Such tables lack part of the clones; where checked against another copy, unresolved V genes explain under half of the gap, and the rest is unexplained. Across this sample there are more than 80,000 clones, with about 83% seen only once. The ten largest make up 2.4% of the sample. This specimen consisted of peripheral blood, obtained from a patient treated with radiotherapy plus ipilimumab. These receptors came from a human donor with non-small cell lung cancer that progressed on radiotherapy plus ipilimumab. Some clones in this sample may be carry-over from other donors' samples.

The chain links TRBV7-9 to TRBJ1-5; 9 bases match TRBD1. Trimming took 8 bases from V and 5 from J; bases not matched to a gene: 4. Germline V lookup: CDR1 SEHNR, CDR2 FQNEAQ (reference sequence). The CDR3 has 13 residues. CDR3 in amino acids: CASARTGDQPQHF. As DNA, the CDR3 is TGTGCCAGCGCCCGGACAGGGGATCAGCCCCAGCATTTT. Drawing the rest from reference TRBV7-9 and TRBJ1-5, the complete variable domain is DTGVSQNPRHKITKRGQNVTFRCDPISEHNRLYWYRQTLGQGPEFLTYFQNEAQLEKSRLLSDRFSAERPKGSFSTLEIQRTEQGDSAMYLCASARTGDQPQHFGDGTRLSIL.

The chain joins TRBV5-1 to TRBJ2-5; 7 bases map to TRBD1. The V gene's germline CDR1 is SGHRS and CDR2 YFSETQ. The CDR3 loop spans 15 amino acids. V lost 1 base and J lost 1; bases outside the gene matches: 4. The chain's CDR3 is CASSLIGTAQETQYF. CDR3 nucleotides: TGCGCCAGCAGCTTGATAGGGACAGCCCAAGAGACCCAGTACTTC.

The chain carries TRBV6-1 and TRBJ1-1; 7 bases are shared with TRBD1. Germline V gene sequence: CDR1 MNHNS, CDR2 SASEGT. This CDR3 is 12 amino acids long. The V and J ends lost 5 bases and 8 bases, in that order; junction bases with no gene match: 5. DNA of the CDR3: TGTGCCAGCAGTCCGACAGGGATCGAAGCTTTCTTT. This codes for CASSPTGIEAFF.

The chain is built from TRBV14 and TRBJ2-7; the D is unclear. The CDR3 extends over 15 amino acids. The V gene lost 2 bases and the J gene lost 5 bases, with 16 bases spanning the gap. The germline V gene encodes CDR1 SGHDN and CDR2 FVKESK. As DNA, the CDR3 is TGTGCCAGCAGCCAATTAGGAAAGGGCGCCCACGAGCAGTACTTC. It is translated as CASSQLGKGAHEQYF.

This clone has only one observation. The V gene is TRBV11-1, the J gene TRBJ2-7; 8 nucleotides line up with TRBD1. Germline CDR1 is SGHAT and CDR2 is FQDESV (reference sequence). The CDR3 sequence is 14 residues long. J lost 6 bases, V lost 5 bases, and 9 bases had no gene match. The CDR3 DNA reads as TGTGCCAGCAGCCGTACGGGACAGGCGATCGAGCAGTACTTC. Translating gives CASSRTGQAIEQYF.

V usage is TRBV6-1 and J usage is TRBJ1-2; 7 bases are shared with TRBD1. The CDR3 is 16 residues long. Germline loops: CDR1 MNHNS, CDR2 SASEGT. V was clipped by 2 bases and J by 4 bases; unmatched bases: 10. The CDR3 reads CASSERAGTEGYGYTF. The DNA of the CDR3 is TGTGCCAGCAGTGAAAGAGCCGGGACAGAGGGCTATGGCTACACCTTC.